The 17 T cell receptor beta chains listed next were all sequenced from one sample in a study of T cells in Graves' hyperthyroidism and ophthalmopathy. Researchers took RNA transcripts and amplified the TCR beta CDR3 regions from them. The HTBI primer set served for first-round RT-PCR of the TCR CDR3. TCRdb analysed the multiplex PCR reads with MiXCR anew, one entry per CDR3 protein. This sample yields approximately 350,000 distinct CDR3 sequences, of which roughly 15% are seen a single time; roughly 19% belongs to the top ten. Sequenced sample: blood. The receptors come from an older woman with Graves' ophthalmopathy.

CDR3 sequence reads: CASSRPGPAKNIQYF. In DNA, the CDR3 is TGTGCCAGCAGTCGGCCGGGGCCAGCCAAAAACATTCAGTACTTC. This sequence joins TRBV28 and TRBJ2-4; D possibly matches TRBD1 or TRBD2 (5 bases each). Germline lookup yields CDR1 MDHEN and CDR2 SYDVKM. This CDR3 comprises 15 residues. Trimming removed 5 bases at V and 0 bases at J, with 11 bases between.

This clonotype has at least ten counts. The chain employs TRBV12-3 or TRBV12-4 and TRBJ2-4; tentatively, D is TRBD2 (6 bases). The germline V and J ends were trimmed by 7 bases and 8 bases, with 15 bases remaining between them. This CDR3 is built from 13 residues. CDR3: CASTSGVPDIQYF. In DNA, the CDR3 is TGTGCCAGCACCTCGGGGGTTCCGGACATTCAGTACTTC.

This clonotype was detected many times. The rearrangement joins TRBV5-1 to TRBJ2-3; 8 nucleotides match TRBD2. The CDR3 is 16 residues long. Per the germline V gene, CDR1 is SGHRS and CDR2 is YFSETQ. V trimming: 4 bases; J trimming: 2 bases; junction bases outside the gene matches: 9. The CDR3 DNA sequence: TGCGCCAGCAGCAAAACAAGCGGGGGCAACACAGATACGCAGTATTTT. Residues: CASSKTSGGNTDTQYF.

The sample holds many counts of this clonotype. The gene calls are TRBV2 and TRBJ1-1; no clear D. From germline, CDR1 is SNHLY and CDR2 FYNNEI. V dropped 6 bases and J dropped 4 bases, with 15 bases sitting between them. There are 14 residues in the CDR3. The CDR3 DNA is TGTGCCAGCAGGCCGGGCCTCGTTACCACTGAAGCTTTCTTT. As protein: CASRPGLVTTEAFF.

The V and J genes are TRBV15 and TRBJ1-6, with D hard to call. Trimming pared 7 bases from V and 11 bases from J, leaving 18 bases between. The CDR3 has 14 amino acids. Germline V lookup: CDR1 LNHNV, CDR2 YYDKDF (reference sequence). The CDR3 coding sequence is TGTGCCACCAAACCCAATCGTGAAGTGACACCCCTCCACTTT. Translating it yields CATKPNREVTPLHF.

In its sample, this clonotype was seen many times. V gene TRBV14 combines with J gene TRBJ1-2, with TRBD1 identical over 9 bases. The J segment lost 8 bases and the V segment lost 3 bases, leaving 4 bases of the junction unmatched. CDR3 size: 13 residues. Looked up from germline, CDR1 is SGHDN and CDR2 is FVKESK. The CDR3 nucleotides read TGTGCCAGCAGCCAGGGACAGGGTGGCGGCTACACCTTC. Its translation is CASSQGQGGGYTF.

CDR3 nucleotides: TGTGCCAGCAGTTCCAGACTAGCGGGAGGCGGTGGGCCAGATACGCAGTATTTT. It specifies CASSSRLAGGGGPDTQYF. The chain combines TRBV27 with TRBJ2-3; the match to TRBD2 covers 13 bases. V dropped 4 bases and J dropped 4; count of bases not matched to a gene: 11. The germline V gene has CDR1 MNHEY and CDR2 SMNVEV (reference sequence). This CDR3 spans 18 amino acids.

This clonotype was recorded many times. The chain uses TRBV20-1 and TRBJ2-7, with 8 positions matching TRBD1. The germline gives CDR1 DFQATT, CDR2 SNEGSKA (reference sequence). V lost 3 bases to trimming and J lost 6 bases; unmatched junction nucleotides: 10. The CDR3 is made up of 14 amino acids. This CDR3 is CSASRQGRPGEQYF. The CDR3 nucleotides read TGCAGTGCTAGCCGACAGGGGCGACCGGGCGAGCAGTACTTC.

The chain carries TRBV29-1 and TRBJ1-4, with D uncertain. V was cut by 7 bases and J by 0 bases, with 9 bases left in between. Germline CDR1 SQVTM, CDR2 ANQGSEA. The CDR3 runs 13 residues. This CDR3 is CSAQDATNEKLFF. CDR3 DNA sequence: TGCAGCGCCCAGGATGCAACTAATGAAAAACTGTTTTTT.

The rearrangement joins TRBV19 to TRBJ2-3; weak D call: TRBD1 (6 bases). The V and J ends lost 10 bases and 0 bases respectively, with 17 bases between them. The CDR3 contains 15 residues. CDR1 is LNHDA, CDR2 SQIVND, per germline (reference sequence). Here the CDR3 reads CATTDSPTSTDTQYF. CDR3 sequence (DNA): TGTGCCACCACGGACAGCCCGACTAGCACAGATACGCAGTATTTT.

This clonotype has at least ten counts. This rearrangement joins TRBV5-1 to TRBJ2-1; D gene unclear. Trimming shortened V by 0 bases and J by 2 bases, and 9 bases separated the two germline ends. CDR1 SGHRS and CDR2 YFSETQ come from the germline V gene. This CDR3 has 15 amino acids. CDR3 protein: CASSLVAVAYNEQFF. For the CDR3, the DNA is TGCGCCAGCAGCTTGGTGGCGGTTGCCTACAATGAGCAGTTCTTC.

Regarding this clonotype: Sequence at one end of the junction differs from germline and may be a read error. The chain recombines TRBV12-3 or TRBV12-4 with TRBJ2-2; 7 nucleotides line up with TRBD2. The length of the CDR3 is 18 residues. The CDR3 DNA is TGTGTCAGCAGTCAGGTGCCCCGAGGGAGGGCGAACACCGGGGAGCTGTTTTTT. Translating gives CVSSQVPRGRANTGELFF.

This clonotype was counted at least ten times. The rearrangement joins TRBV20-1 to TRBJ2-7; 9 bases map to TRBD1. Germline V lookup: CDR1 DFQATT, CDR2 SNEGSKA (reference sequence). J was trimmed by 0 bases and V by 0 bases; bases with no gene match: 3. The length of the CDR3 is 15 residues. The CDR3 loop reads CSARDGQGTSYEQYF. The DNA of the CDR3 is TGCAGTGCTAGAGATGGACAGGGGACCTCCTACGAGCAGTACTTC.

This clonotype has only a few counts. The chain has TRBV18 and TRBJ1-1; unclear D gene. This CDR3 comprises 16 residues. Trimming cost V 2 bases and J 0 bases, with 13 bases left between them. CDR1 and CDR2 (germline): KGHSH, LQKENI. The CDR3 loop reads CASSPMDFHVNTEAFF. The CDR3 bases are TGTGCCAGCTCACCAATGGACTTCCACGTGAACACTGAAGCTTTCTTT.

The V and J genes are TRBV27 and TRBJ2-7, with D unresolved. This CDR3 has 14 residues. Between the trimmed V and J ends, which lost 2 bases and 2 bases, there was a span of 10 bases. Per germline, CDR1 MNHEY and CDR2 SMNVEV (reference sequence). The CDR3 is CASSLSRFTYEQYF. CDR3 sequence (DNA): TGTGCCAGCAGTTTAAGCAGATTTACCTACGAGCAGTACTTC.

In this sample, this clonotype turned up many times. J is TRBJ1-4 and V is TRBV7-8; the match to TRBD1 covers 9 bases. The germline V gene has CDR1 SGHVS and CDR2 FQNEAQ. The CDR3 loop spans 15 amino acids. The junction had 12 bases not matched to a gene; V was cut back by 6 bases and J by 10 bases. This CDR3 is CASSMIQGAARKLFF. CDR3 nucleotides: TGTGCCAGCAGTATGATACAGGGGGCGGCGAGAAAACTGTTTTTT.

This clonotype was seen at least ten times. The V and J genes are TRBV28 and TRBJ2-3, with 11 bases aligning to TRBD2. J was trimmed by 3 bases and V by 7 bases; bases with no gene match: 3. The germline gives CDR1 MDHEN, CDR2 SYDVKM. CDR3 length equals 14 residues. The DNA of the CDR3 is TGTGCCAGCAAGGGACTAGCGGAAACAGATACGCAGTATTTT. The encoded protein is CASKGLAETDTQYF.